Sequencing of this T cell receptor beta chain was carried out in a study of cytomegalovirus exposure and HLA in healthy donors. Whole-study results and caveats: The majority of CMV-associated TCR beta chains were reported as apparently HLA-restricted in a later analysis. Analysis performed later found under 20,000 TCR beta sequences associated with HLA alleles at 0.05 false discovery rate. Rates of TCR association differed by HLA locus in a later analysis, with DRB1 highest and HLA-C lowest.

This clone occurred a few times. Its specificity is not known. PCR was performed using 60 Vbeta and 13 Jbeta primers. Measured with immunoSEQ multiplex PCR; TCRdb has only the in-frame clones, and not every one. The profile covers some 120,000 clones, with roughly 80% appearing a single time and around 3.6% taken by the ten largest. Sample: PBMCs. The receptor comes from a man younger than 45 in good health and CMV-seronegative.

CDR3 DNA sequence: TGCAGCGTTGAAGACGGGTGGACAGCCATATTCCCGGATACGCAGTATTTT. Protein sequence: CSVEDGWTAIFPDTQYF. The rearrangement links TRBV29-1 to TRBJ2-3; possibly TRBD1 for D (6 bases). V was clipped by 0 bases and J by 6 bases, with 22 bases between them. Germline assignment: CDR1 SQVTM and CDR2 ANQGSEA. The CDR3 spans 17 residues.